This T cell receptor (beta chain) was found in a study of identical twins. TCRdb re-called the 5' RACE reads with MiXCR, one entry per CDR3 protein. The sample shows around 250,000 distinct CDR3 sequences, about 7.3% of them seen only once. The V end lost 0 bases, the J end lost 8 bases, and 15 bases lay between the germline ends. The CDR3 is 16 amino acids. CDR1 and CDR2 (germline): SGHRS, YFSETQ. This clonotype occurred a few times. These data were also reused for a study on yellow fever vaccine responses in identical twins.

The rearrangement links TRBV5-1 to TRBJ1-6, with D maybe TRBD1 (5 bases). The TCR sequence derives from a woman aged 18-29 years in good health. Sequenced input: memory (CD45RO+) T cells sorted from blood. This chain's CDR3 is CASSLGQGFNDSPLHF. The CDR3 bases are TGCGCCAGCAGCTTGGGGCAGGGATTCAATGATTCACCCCTCCACTTT. Using reference TRBV5-1 and TRBJ1-6 for the parts outside the CDR3, the full variable domain is KAGVTQTPRYLIKTRGQQVTLSCSPISGHRSVSWYQQTPGQGLQFLFEYFSETQRNKGNFPGRFSGRQFSNSRSEMNVSTLELGDSALYLCASSLGQGFNDSPLHFGNGTRLTVT.